One T cell receptor beta chain is described in this entry. Only in-frame clones appear in the TCRdb table, and some are missing; sequencing was by immunoSEQ multiplex PCR. Of roughly 160,000 clones listed, 88% are singletons. Germline V gene sequence: CDR1 LGHDT, CDR2 YNNKEL (reference sequence). Unmatched junction bases numbered 20, after V lost 1 base and J lost 2 bases. The length of the CDR3 is 22 residues. The data belong to a study of blood T cell repertoires in COVID-19. The chain is built from TRBV3-1 (or the pseudogene TRBV3-2) and TRBJ2-3, with TRBD2 matching 11 bases. The receptor comes from a man aged 50 to 59 who had recovered from COVID-19. The specimen sequenced was peripheral blood. This CDR3 reads CASSQVFLDRTRLAGHTDTQYF. The CDR3 nucleotides read TGTGCCAGCAGCCAAGTTTTTTTGGACAGGACCCGACTAGCGGGACACACAGATACGCAGTATTTT.